Listed here are 6 T cell receptor delta chains from one sample, sequenced in a study of gamma-delta chains in newborns, infants, children. With CATT, TCRdb re-called clones from the reads. The repertoire holds approximately 8,000 delta-chain clones, with 1.6% as singletons. The sample consisted of blood. The origin of the receptors is a child who was a newborn, infant or young child, either healthy, febrile or measles-vaccinated (not recorded which).

With regard to this clone: The protein held in TCRdb is that of a much larger clone and does not match this DNA's translation at residue 11, likely because of a read error; the protein shown is translated from the DNA. This chain joins TRDV1 and TRDJ1; 8 bases are a match to TRDD3. Per the germline V gene, CDR1 is TSWWSYY and CDR2 is QGS. The CDR3 is 19 amino acids. The junction had 17 bases not matched to a gene; V was cut back by 5 bases and J by 0 bases. The CDR3 protein is CALGSLVRGIDSYTDKLIF. The CDR3 region has the DNA TGTGCTCTTGGGAGCCTAGTCCGGGGGATAGACTCGTACACCGATAAACTCATCTTT.

Sample share makes this clone medium-sized. The chain combines TRDV1 with TRDJ1, with 7 nucleotides matching TRDD2. CDR1 is TSWWSYY, CDR2 QGS, per germline. This CDR3 contains 16 residues. Trimming cost V 3 bases and J 1 base; bases outside gene matches: 8. The CDR3 spells CALGDCILPGTDKLIF. The CDR3 DNA follows: TGTGCTCTTGGGGACTGTATCCTTCCTGGCACCGATAAACTCATCTTT.

In its sample, this clone ranks as medium-sized. The J gene is TRDJ1, the V gene TRDV1; 7 nucleotides align to TRDD3. The V gene end was trimmed by 1 base and the J gene end by 0 bases; junction bases not matched to a gene: 20. The CDR3 length is 21 residues. CDR1 and CDR2 (germline): TSWWSYY, QGS. CDR3 nucleotides: TGTGCTCTTGGGGAACAAGGCCCTCGGATTGGGCTGGGGGGGTACACCGATAAACTCATCTTT. This translates into CALGEQGPRIGLGGYTDKLIF.

On this clone: TCRdb's protein and the translated DNA diverge at residue 17; the protein reported here is the translation of the DNA. V usage is TRDV1 and J usage is TRDJ1; 9 nucleotides agree with TRDD3. This CDR3 has 20 residues. Germline V CDR1 and CDR2: TSWWSYY, QGS. The CDR3 loop is CALGLKDFRRLGETTDELIF. In nucleotides, the CDR3 is TGTGCTCTTGGTCTCAAGGACTTCCGACGACTGGGGGAGACAACCGATGAACTCATCTTT.

There are a few counts of this clone. TCRdb attributes to this sequence the protein of a much larger clone, which differs from the DNA translation at residue 3; a read error is likely, and the protein displayed is translated from the DNA. This chain links TRDV2 with TRDJ3; TRDD3 is a possible D gene (6 bases). The CDR3 is 17 residues long. The germline CDR1 and CDR2 sequences are GEAIGNYY and EKD. The CDR3 DNA is TGTGCCCGTGACACCGTGATGGGGGCCTGGGACACCCGACAGATGTTTTTC. Protein sequence: CARDTVMGAWDTRQMFF.

This clone has a handful of counts. This may stem from a read error, because a much larger clone lies one nucleotide away. Other nucleotide sequences from this sample produce the same CDR3. The chain links TRDV2 to TRDJ3; D is perhaps TRDD3 (6 bases). The CDR3 contains 20 residues. In germline, CDR1 is GEAIGNYY, CDR2 EKD. This chain's CDR3 is CACDTRLGSHLSWDTRQMFF. The DNA for the CDR3 is TGTGCCTGCGACACGAGACTGGGATCCCACCTCTCCTGGGACACCCGACAGATGTTTTTC.